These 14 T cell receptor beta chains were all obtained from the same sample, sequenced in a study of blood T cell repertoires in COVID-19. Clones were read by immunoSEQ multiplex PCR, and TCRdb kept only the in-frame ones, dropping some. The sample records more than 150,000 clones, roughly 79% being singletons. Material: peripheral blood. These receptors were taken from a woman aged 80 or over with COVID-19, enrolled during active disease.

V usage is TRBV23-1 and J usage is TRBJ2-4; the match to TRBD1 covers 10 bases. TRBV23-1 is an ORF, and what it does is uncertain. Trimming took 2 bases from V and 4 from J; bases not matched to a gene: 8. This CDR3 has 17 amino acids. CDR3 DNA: TGCGCCAGCAGTCAAGCGGCGGCGGGACAGGGGAAAAACATTCAGTACTTC. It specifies CASSQAAAGQGKNIQYF.

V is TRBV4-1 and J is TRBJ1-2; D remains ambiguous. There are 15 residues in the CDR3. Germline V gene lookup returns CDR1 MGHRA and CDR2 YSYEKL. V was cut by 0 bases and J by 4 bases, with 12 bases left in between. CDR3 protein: CASSQDWQEFYGYTF. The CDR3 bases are TGCGCCAGCAGCCAAGATTGGCAGGAATTCTATGGCTACACCTTC.

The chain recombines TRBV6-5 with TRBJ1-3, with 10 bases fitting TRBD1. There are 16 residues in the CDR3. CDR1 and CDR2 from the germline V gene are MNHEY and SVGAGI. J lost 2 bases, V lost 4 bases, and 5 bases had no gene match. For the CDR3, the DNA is TGTGCCAGCAGTTCCGAGACAGGGGGCCCTGGAAACACCATATATTTT. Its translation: CASSSETGGPGNTIYF.

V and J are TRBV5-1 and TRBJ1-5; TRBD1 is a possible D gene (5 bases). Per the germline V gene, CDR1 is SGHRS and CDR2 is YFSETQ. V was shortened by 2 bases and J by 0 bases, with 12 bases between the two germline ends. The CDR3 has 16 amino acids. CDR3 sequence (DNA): TGCGCCAGCAGCTTCAAGGGGCGGCGTAGCAATCAGCCCCAGCATTTT. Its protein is CASSFKGRRSNQPQHF.

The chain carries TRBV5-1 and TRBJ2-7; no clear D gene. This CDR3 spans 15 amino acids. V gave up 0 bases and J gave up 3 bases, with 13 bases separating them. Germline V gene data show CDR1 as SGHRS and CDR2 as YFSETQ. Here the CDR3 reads CASSLGRQEIYEQYF. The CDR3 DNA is TGCGCCAGCAGCTTGGGGCGCCAGGAAATCTACGAGCAGTACTTC.

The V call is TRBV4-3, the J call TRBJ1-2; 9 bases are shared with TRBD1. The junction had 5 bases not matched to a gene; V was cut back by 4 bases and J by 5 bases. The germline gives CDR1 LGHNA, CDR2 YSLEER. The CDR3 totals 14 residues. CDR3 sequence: CASSPRDRVYGYTF. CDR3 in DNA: TGCGCCAGCAGCCCCCGGGACAGGGTGTATGGCTACACCTTC.

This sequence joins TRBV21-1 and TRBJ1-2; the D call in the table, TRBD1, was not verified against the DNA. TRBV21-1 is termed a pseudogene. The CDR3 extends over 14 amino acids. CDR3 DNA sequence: TGTGCCAGCAGCCCAGGACACAGGGCGTACGGCTACACCTTC. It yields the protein CASSPGHRAYGYTF.

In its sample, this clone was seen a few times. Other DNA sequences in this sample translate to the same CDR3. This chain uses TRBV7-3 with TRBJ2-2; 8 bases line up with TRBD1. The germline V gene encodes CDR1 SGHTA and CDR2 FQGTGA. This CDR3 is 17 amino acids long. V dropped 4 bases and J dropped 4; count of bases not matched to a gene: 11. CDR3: CASSSHQGALGTGELFF. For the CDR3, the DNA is TGTGCCAGCAGCTCCCATCAGGGGGCGCTGGGCACCGGGGAGCTGTTTTTT.

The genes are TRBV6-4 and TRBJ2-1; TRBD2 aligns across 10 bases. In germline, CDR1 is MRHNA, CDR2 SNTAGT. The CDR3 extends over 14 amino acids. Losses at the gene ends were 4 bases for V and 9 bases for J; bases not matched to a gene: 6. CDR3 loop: CASSALAGAGEQFF. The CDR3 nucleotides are TGTGCCAGCAGTGCCCTAGCGGGAGCAGGTGAGCAGTTCTTC.

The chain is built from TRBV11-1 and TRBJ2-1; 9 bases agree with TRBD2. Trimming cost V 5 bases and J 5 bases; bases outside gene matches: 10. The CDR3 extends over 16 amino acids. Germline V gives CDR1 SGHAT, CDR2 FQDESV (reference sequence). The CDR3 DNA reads TGTGCCAGCAGCCATCCCGCGGGGGGGATGCACAATGAGCAGTTCTTC. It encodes CASSHPAGGMHNEQFF.

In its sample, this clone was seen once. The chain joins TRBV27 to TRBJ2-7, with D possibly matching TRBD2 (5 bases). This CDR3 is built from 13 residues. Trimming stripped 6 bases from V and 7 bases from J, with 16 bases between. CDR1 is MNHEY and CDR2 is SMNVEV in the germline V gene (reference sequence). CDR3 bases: TGTGCCAGCAGCCCGTTCCGGACGGGGGAGCAGTACTTC. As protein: CASSPFRTGEQYF.

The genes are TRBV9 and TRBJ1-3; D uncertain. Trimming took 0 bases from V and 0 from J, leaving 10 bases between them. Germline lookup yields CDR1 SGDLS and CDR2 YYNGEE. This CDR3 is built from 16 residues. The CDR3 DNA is TGTGCCAGCAGCGTAGGTATTACGAGCTCTGGAAACACCATATATTTT. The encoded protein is CASSVGITSSGNTIYF. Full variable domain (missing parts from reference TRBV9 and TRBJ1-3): DSGVTQTPKHLITATGQRVTLRCSPRSGDLSVYWYQQSLDQGLQFLIQYYNGEERAKGNILERFSAQQFPDLHSELNLSSLELGDSALYFCASSVGITSSGNTIYFGEGSWLTVV.

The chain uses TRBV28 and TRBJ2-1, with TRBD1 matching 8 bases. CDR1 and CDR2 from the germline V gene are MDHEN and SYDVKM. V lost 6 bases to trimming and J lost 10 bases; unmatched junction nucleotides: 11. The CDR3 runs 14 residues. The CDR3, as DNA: TGTGCCAGCAGCCCCAGGACAGGGTGGGGCGAGCAGTTCTTC. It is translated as CASSPRTGWGEQFF.

The CDR3, as DNA: TGTGCCAGCAGCTTAGCGCCGGGGGGCTTAGAAGCTTTCTTT. Translating it yields CASSLAPGGLEAFF. The chain recombines TRBV7-2 with TRBJ1-1, with D tentatively TRBD1 (6 bases). Trimming took off 0 bases at V and 8 bases at J, with 13 bases between the two ends. CDR1 SGHTA and CDR2 FQGNSA come from the germline V gene. The CDR3 contains 14 residues.